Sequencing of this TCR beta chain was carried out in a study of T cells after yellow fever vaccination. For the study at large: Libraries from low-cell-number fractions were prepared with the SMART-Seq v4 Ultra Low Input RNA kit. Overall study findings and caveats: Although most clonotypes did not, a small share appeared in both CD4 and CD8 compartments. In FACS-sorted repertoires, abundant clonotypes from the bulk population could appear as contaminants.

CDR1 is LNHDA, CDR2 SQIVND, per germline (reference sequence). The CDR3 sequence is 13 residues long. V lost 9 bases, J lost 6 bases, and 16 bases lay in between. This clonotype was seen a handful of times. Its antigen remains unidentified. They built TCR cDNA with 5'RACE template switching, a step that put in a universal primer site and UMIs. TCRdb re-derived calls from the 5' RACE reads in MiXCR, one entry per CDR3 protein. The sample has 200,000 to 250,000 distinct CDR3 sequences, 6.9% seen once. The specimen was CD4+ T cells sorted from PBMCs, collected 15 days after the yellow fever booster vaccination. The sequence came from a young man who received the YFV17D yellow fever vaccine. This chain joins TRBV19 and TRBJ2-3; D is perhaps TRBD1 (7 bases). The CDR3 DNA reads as TGTGCCAGCCGGGACAGAGGAGGGGATACGCAGTATTTT. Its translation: CASRDRGGDTQYF.